Listed below are T cell receptor beta chains from one sample, sequenced in a study of blood T cell repertoires in COVID-19. The table came from immunoSEQ multiplex PCR; TCRdb's copy has only in-frame clones and leaves some out. The sample shows about 190,000 clones, around nine tenths of them seen only once. Sequencing used peripheral blood. The source of these receptors is a man aged 25-45 years with acute or convalescent COVID-19. The CDR3 runs from the conserved cysteine through the conserved F or W.

CDR3aa: CASSDHRGSIGTEAFF; len: 16; v_gene: TRBV9
CDR3aa: CASSYGGDNQPQHF; len: 14; v_gene: TRBV19
CDR3aa: CASSYLSGADYNEQFF; len: 16; v_gene: TRBV5-6
CDR3aa: CASSLGGQGKETQYF; len: 15; v_gene: TRBV5-4
CDR3aa: CASSLPSSSYNSPLHF; len: 16; v_gene: TRBV3-1/TRBV3-2
CDR3aa: CASSPRDTNYGYTF; len: 14; v_gene: TRBV11-1
CDR3aa: CASRIPGTGLGSYEQYF; len: 17; v_gene: TRBV2
CDR3aa: CASSQVSEQYF; len: 11; v_gene: TRBV3-1/TRBV3-2
CDR3aa: CASTDGRIPYEQYF; len: 14; v_gene: TRBV5-1
CDR3aa: CASSRTGGQPQHF; len: 13; v_gene: TRBV2
CDR3aa: CAWSVRFARYF; len: 11; v_gene: TRBV30
CDR3aa: CATSERLGRDAGELFF; len: 16; v_gene: TRBV15
CDR3aa: CASSIMGREDQPQHF; len: 15; v_gene: TRBV19
CDR3aa: CASSLSQALGYTF; len: 13; v_gene: TRBV27
CDR3aa: CASSPGQGNTEAFF; len: 14; v_gene: TRBV19
CDR3aa: CASSGYEQYF; len: 10; v_gene: TRBV10-2
CDR3aa: CASSPRQGFNQPQHF; len: 15; v_gene: TRBV27
CDR3aa: CASSQPSRLKETQYF; len: 15; v_gene: TRBV4-2
CDR3aa: CASSSAPATNEKLFF; len: 15; v_gene: TRBV6-5
CDR3aa: CASTHERRRNTEAFF; len: 15; v_gene: TRBV19
CDR3aa: CASSIGGGPETQYF; len: 14; v_gene: TRBV19
CDR3aa: CASSRTGFRSPLHF; len: 14; v_gene: TRBV7-9
CDR3aa: CASSSRGGGYTF; len: 12; v_gene: TRBV6-5
CDR3aa: CASTLGARLTEAFF; len: 14; v_gene: TRBV28
CDR3aa: CASTKSGRGTDTQYF; len: 15; v_gene: TRBV6-5
CDR3aa: CASLGRTYGNTIYF; len: 14; v_gene: TRBV6-1
CDR3aa: CASSVVGRGSTDTQYF; len: 16; v_gene: TRBV9
CDR3aa: CASSNRVGGDNYGYTF; len: 16; v_gene: TRBV27
CDR3aa: CASRRGLSPETQYF; len: 14; v_gene: TRBV28
CDR3aa: CASSQVSSQGYNEQFF; len: 16; v_gene: TRBV3-1/TRBV3-2
CDR3aa: CASSPQGVPQYF; len: 12; v_gene: TRBV6-5
CDR3aa: CASSQVPSSGLEGYTF; len: 16; v_gene: TRBV3-1/TRBV3-2
CDR3aa: CASSQEPTSGLYNEQFF; len: 17; v_gene: TRBV3-1/TRBV3-2
CDR3aa: CASSRGQGTHTGELFF; len: 16; v_gene: TRBV3-1/TRBV3-2
CDR3aa: CASSGTLSATEAFF; len: 14; v_gene: TRBV2
CDR3aa: CATSRGSDYGYTF; len: 13; v_gene: TRBV24-1
CDR3aa: CASSKPGTSGRSEQFF; len: 16; v_gene: TRBV19
CDR3aa: CASSHQGGNQPQHF; len: 14; v_gene: TRBV3-1/TRBV3-2
CDR3aa: CASSLGGSGANVLTF; len: 15; v_gene: TRBV28
CDR3aa: CASSSNRDRHTEAFF; len: 15; v_gene: TRBV11-2
CDR3aa: CASSYSRARTEAFF; len: 14; v_gene: TRBV6-5
CDR3aa: CASSHRGWETQYF; len: 13; v_gene: TRBV5-5
CDR3aa: CASSLQTGDYEQYF; len: 14; v_gene: TRBV9
CDR3aa: CAWSLGFQETQYF; len: 13; v_gene: TRBV30
CDR3aa: CASSRRWEAFF; len: 11; v_gene: TRBV19
CDR3aa: CASTRGHGTGELFF; len: 14; v_gene: TRBV10-1
CDR3aa: CASRSGVEQYF; len: 11; v_gene: TRBV28
CDR3aa: CASSHTRSTYEQYF; len: 14; v_gene: TRBV3-1/TRBV3-2
CDR3aa: CASSPNGVNYGYTF; len: 14; v_gene: TRBV3-1/TRBV3-2
CDR3aa: CASSFSPGGSAPPIQYF; len: 17; v_gene: TRBV3-1/TRBV3-2
CDR3aa: CASHPWEGVGTEAFF; len: 15; v_gene: TRBV5-1
CDR3aa: CASSIQGRNTEAFF; len: 14; v_gene: TRBV18
CDR3aa: CASSQYRGYEQFF; len: 13; v_gene: TRBV3-1/TRBV3-2